This T cell receptor beta chain came from a study of glioma-infiltrating T cells. Overall study context: Sequencing aimed for 4.5- to 10-fold coverage of 750,000 to 1,000,000 peripheral T cells.

CDR1 SEHNR and CDR2 FQNEAQ come from the germline V gene (reference sequence). CDR3 size: 13 residues. Comment on this clonotype: Its antigen is unknown. At one of its ends the junction is not consistent with the germline gene, which may arise from a read error.

Broader study findings: Non-neoplastic patients had below-expected tissue-blood divergence, while all gliomas exceeded expectation. Only very few CDR3 sequences appeared in both tissue and blood.

The iRepertoire nested amplicon-rescue multiplex PCR amplified TCR alpha and beta CDR3s from RNA. TCRdb used MiXCR to reprocess the multiplex PCR reads, holding one entry per CDR3 protein. The sample lists 300,000 to 450,000 distinct CDR3 sequences; roughly 41% were seen once. V and J are TRBV7-9 and TRBJ2-7, with D possibly TRBD2 on 5 matching bases. This TCR came from a human donor with low-grade glioma or glioblastoma, undergoing nonglioma brain surgery, or in good health (not recorded which). Sequencing input: glioma tissue, nonneoplastic brain tissue, or PBMCs (not recorded which). In nucleotides, the CDR3 is TGTGCCAGCAGCCTAGCCCACGTGCGCGAGCAGTACTTC. As protein: CASSLAHVREQYF.